This paragraph covers one T cell receptor (beta chain) sequence. Its antigen remains unknown. The method was immunoSEQ multiplex PCR; TCRdb's version includes in-frame clones alone and lacks a portion of them. Of 80,000 to 90,000 clones listed, 90% to 95% were seen once; the top ten hold approximately 4.8%. CDR3 length: 14 residues. Trimming pared 5 bases from V and 5 bases from J, leaving 15 bases between. Germline CDR1 is MNHNY and CDR2 is SVGAGI (reference sequence). The data derive from a study of Tregs in tolerant kidney transplant recipients. Regarding the study as a whole: The small number of patients limits these findings pending further validation. Expanding Tregs on activated donor B cells appeared to best identify donor-specific TCRbeta clones. This study did not directly address biological reproducibility.

CD4+CD25+CD127- Tregs, CD4+CD25- non-Tregs, CD4 and CD8 cells were sorted. The specimen was CD8+ T cells from blood. This TCR came from a human donor in good health. The chain carries TRBV6-6 and TRBJ1-2; D is uncertain. This chain's CDR3 is CASSPWEATYGYTF. In DNA form, the CDR3 reads TGTGCCAGCAGTCCCTGGGAGGCTACTTATGGCTACACCTTC.